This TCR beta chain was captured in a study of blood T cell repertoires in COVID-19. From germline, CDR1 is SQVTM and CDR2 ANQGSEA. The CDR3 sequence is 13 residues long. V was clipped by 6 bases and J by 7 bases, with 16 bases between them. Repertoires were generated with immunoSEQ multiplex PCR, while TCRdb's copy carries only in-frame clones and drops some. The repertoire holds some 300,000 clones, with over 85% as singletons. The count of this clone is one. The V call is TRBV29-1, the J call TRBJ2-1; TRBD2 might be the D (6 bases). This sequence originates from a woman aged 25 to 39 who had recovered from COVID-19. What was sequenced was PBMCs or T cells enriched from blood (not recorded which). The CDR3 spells CSVRLDRGNEQFF. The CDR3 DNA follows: TGCAGCGTCCGACTAGATCGTGGGAATGAGCAGTTCTTC.